These 5 T cell receptor beta chains came from one sample sequenced in a study of HIV-infected children after antiretroviral therapy interruption (dated by TCRdb to between 2018 and 2020). The treatment or condition label of this sample denotes: PENTA 11 planned treatment interruption arm or continuous ART arm. The library relied on 3' RACE. Sequencer: Illumina MiSeq. TCR libraries were constructed from RNA with a 3' RACE protocol that used unique molecular identifiers to correct for PCR amplification bias. In TCRdb, the public reads were trimmed at Q25 with fastp and aligned with MiXCR, with productive beta chains retained. Each CDR3 protein gets just one entry, which takes the most common genes and DNA from the rows behind it. The sample table contains over 35,000 distinct CDR3 sequences; only one count was recorded for just over 6.5% of them. The ten top clones hold just under 1% of the sample.

Sequenced material: CD45RA+ CD4+ T cells from PBMCs, pooled from several time points, taken from a donor given antiretroviral therapy, either interrupted or continuous. The sample's cell subset or site label is to be understood as: naive CD4+ CD45RA+ CD45RO- T cells. These receptors all come from a pool of human donors with HIV.

The chain carries TRBV5-1 and TRBJ2-3, with TRBD2 identical over 7 bases. Germline CDR1 SGHRS, CDR2 YFSETQ. Germline trimming cut 0 bases from V and 0 bases from J; bases unmatched to any gene: 10. The CDR3 covers 18 residues. The CDR3 region has the DNA TGCGCCAGCAGCTTGGGCGTAGGAAGCGGGACTAGCACAGATACGCAGTATTTT. This codes for CASSLGVGSGTSTDTQYF. Based on the CDR3 plus reference TRBV5-1 and TRBJ2-3, the full variable domain is KAGVTQTPRYLIKTRGQQVTLSCSPISGHRSVSWYQQTPGQGLQFLFEYFSETQRNKGNFPGRFSGRQFSNSRSEMNVSTLELGDSALYLCASSLGVGSGTSTDTQYFGPGTRLTVL.

This clonotype came up many times. The chain uses TRBV19 and TRBJ2-2; D call uncertain. From germline, CDR1 is LNHDA and CDR2 SQIVND (reference sequence). Trimming took 7 bases from V and 5 from J, leaving 23 bases between them. The CDR3 runs to 17 residues. The chain's CDR3 is CASTDFQGYRTTGELFF. The CDR3 nucleotides read TGTGCCAGTACCGACTTTCAAGGGTACCGAACTACCGGGGAGCTGTTTTTT.

The chain carries TRBV28 and TRBJ2-7; 8 bases agree with TRBD1. V trimming: 5 bases; J trimming: 1 base; junction bases outside the gene matches: 7. Germline lookup yields CDR1 MDHEN and CDR2 SYDVKM. The length of the CDR3 is 15 residues. The DNA for the CDR3 is TGTGCCAGCAGTCCGCCCGGACAGGGTTCCTACGAGCAGTACTTC. It is translated as CASSPPGQGSYEQYF.

This clonotype was seen repeatedly, ten times or more. The gene calls are TRBV12-3 or TRBV12-4 and TRBJ2-7; the match to TRBD2 covers 7 bases. This CDR3 region has 14 residues. Germline trimming cut 5 bases from V and 6 bases from J; bases unmatched to any gene: 10. This chain's CDR3 is CASSLIGGGSEQYF. Written as DNA, the CDR3 is TGTGCCAGCAGTCTAATCGGGGGAGGGTCCGAGCAGTACTTC.

This clonotype was found many times. The chain carries TRBV10-3 and TRBJ2-3, with D maybe TRBD2 (6 bases). CDR3 size: 15 residues. Germline loops: CDR1 ENHRY, CDR2 SYGVKD. V was cut by 10 bases and J by 0 bases, with 17 bases left in between. This CDR3 is CATGPGTRSTDTQYF. The CDR3 DNA sequence: TGTGCCACAGGGCCAGGGACTCGGAGCACAGATACGCAGTATTTT.